The clone carrying this T cell receptor beta chain was seen a handful of times. Its specificity is unknown. The CDR3 end falls 3 residues outside the read, so it is completed with the germline J gene. Trimming took 1 base from V and 4 from J; bases not matched to a gene: 13. Germline CDR1 reads GTSNPN; CDR2 reads SVGIG (reference sequence). This CDR3 spans 18 amino acids. Donors gave roughly 4.5 to 9 ml heparinized peripheral whole blood. Sequencing used immunoSEQ multiplex PCR; TCRdb keeps in-frame clones, though not all of them. The sample is made up of under 60,000 clones, none counted only once. The data belong to a study of T cell clonality in common variable immunodeficiency. Study-level points and caveats: Fewer deletions and N-nucleotide insertions were reportedly seen in common variable immunodeficiency TCR beta sequences.

This clonotype originated in a person between 18 and 75 years old in good health. The sample consisted of peripheral blood mononuclear cells. This rearrangement joins TRBV30 to TRBJ1-5; TRBD1 matches at 10 bases. This chain's CDR3 is CAWSARAGTGARNQPQHF. CDR3 bases read: TGTGCCTGGAGTGCTCGAGCCGGGACAGGGGCCAGGAATCAGCCC. The full variable domain, in which reference TRBV30 and TRBJ1-5 provide the parts outside the CDR3, is SQTIHQWPATLVQPVGSPLSLECTVEGTSNPNLYWYRQAAGRGLQLLFYSVGIGQISSEVPQNLSASRPQDRQFILSSKKLLLSDSGFYLCAWSARAGTGARNQPQHFGDGTRLSIL.